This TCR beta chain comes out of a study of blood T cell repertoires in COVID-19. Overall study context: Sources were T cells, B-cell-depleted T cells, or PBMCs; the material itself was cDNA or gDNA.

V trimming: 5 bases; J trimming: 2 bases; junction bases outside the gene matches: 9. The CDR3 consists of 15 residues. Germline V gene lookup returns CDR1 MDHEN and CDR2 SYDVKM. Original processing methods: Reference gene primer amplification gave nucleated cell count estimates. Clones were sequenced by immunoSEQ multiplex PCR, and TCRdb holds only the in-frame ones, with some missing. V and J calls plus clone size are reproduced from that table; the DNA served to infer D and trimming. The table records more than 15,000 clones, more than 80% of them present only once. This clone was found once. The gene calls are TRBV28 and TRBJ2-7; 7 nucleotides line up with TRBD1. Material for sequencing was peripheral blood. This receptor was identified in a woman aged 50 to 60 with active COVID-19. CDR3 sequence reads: CASSILADRTYEQYF. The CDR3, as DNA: TGTGCCAGCAGTATCCTTGCGGACAGGACCTACGAGCAGTACTTC. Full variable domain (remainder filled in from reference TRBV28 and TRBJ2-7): DVKVTQSSRYLVKRTGEKVFLECVQDMDHENMFWYRQDPGLGLRLIYFSYDVKMKEKGDIPEGYSVSREKKERFSLILESASTNQTSMYLCASSILADRTYEQYFGPGTRLTVT.